Following are 5 T cell receptor beta chains from one sample sequenced in a study of blood T cells in healthy people across ages. A J-beta primer mix and a sample-barcoded 5' primer were used in a second PCR of roughly 6 to 12 cycles. TCRdb ran MiXCR on the 5' RACE reads and lists one entry per CDR3 protein. The data contain about 810,000 distinct CDR3 sequences, under 40% of them seen just once; the ten biggest clones take up 10% to 15%. The sample taken for sequencing was blood. These receptor sequences come from a man between 18 and 29 years old in good health.

The table lists this clonotype with a count of one. A much larger clone is a single base away; this may be a read error. The chain is built from TRBV24-1 and TRBJ2-1; 7 nucleotides match TRBD1. The germline gives CDR1 KGHDR, CDR2 SFDVKD. The CDR3 sequence is 16 residues long. CDR3 sequence reads: CATSDRTGNSDNEQFF. The CDR3 nucleotides read TGTGCCACCAGTGACCGGACAGGCAACTCCGACAATGAGCAGTTCTTC.

Many counts were recorded for this clonotype. V gene TRBV10-3 combines with J gene TRBJ2-3, with D maybe TRBD2 (6 bases). Trimming cost V 5 bases and J 0 bases, with 24 bases left between them. Germline CDR1 ENHRY, CDR2 SYGVKD. The CDR3 is 19 amino acids. The CDR3 sequence: CAISRKFGGGLTSTDTQYF. In DNA form, the CDR3 reads TGTGCCATCAGTCGAAAATTTGGCGGTGGACTAACTAGCACAGATACGCAGTATTTT.

The V call is TRBV7-9, the J call TRBJ1-2; D call uncertain. CDR1 and CDR2 (germline): SEHNR, FQNEAQ (reference sequence). This CDR3 comprises 15 residues. Trimming took off 6 bases at V and 0 bases at J, with 14 bases between the two ends. Here the CDR3 DNA reads TGTGCCAGCAGACCAACCCAGGTGGCTAACTATGGCTACACCTTC. Its protein product is CASRPTQVANYGYTF.

With regard to this clonotype: A much bigger clone sits one base away, suggesting this may be a read error. The genes are TRBV13 and TRBJ1-2, with a weak D call TRBD1 (5 bases). The CDR3 extends over 15 amino acids. The germline V gene encodes CDR1 PRHDT and CDR2 FYEKMQ (reference sequence). V lost 3 bases and J lost 7, with 18 bases in between. The CDR3 sequence: CASSFQRGRIGGYTF. The CDR3, as DNA: TGTGCCAGCAGCTTCCAGCGGGGCCGAATCGGTGGCTACACCTTC.

This clonotype turned up a few times. This sequence joins TRBV29-1 and TRBJ2-2; D gene ambiguous. From germline, CDR1 is SQVTM and CDR2 ANQGSEA. This CDR3 is built from 13 residues. Trimming stripped 3 bases from V and 6 bases from J, with 11 bases between. DNA of the CDR3: TGCAGCGTTGACGCACGATTGGCCGGGGAGCTGTTTTTT. This codes for CSVDARLAGELFF.